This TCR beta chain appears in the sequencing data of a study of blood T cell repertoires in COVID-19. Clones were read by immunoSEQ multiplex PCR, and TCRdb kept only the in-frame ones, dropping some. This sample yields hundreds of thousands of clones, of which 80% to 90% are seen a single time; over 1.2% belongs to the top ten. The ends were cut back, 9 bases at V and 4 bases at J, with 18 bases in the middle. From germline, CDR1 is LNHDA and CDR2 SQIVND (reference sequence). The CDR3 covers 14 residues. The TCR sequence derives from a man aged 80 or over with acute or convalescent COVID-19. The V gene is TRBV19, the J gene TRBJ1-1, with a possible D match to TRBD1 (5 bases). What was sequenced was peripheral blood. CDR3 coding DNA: TGTGCCAGCCGTCAACAGGCTGCCGGCACTGAAGCTTTCTTT. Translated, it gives CASRQQAAGTEAFF.